This TCR beta chain is from a study of tissue T cells after allogeneic stem cell transplantation. V lost 8 bases and J 7 bases, leaving 17 bases between the germline ends. Germline-derived CDR1 and CDR2 are SNHLY and FYNNEI. The length of the CDR3 is 13 residues. The data were produced by immunoSEQ multiplex PCR, yet TCRdb's version contains in-frame clones alone and is incomplete. The table includes about 5,600 clones, 60% to 65% detected once. This TCR was recovered from a woman between 18 and 55 years old with breast cancer. Sequencing used duodenum tissue, obtained at autopsy. The chain carries TRBV2 and TRBJ1-2; D not certain. The CDR3 bases are TGTGCCAGCTCCTCTTCCACCTCTAGTGGCTACACCTTC. It encodes CASSSSTSSGYTF.